One sample yielded the 20 T cell receptor beta chains listed below, sequenced in a study of blood T cell repertoires in COVID-19. Assay used: immunoSEQ multiplex PCR; TCRdb lists only in-frame clones, some missing. The sample includes under 250,000 clones, around four fifths seen only once; the top ten take 2% to 3%. The material sequenced was peripheral blood. The source of these receptors is a woman in her seventies with active or convalescent COVID-19.

The gene calls are TRBV3-1 (or the pseudogene TRBV3-2) and TRBJ1-4; no clear D gene. Trimming shortened V by 1 base and J by 8 bases, and 8 bases separated the two germline ends. The CDR3 has 13 amino acids. Germline CDR1 LGHDT, CDR2 YNNKEL (reference sequence). The CDR3 spells CASSQGTEEKLFF. CDR3 bases: TGTGCCAGCAGCCAAGGGACTGAAGAAAAACTGTTTTTT.

The chain combines TRBV28 with TRBJ1-2; D call uncertain. The V gene lost 3 bases and the J gene lost 4 bases, with 9 bases spanning the gap. The length of the CDR3 is 13 residues. The germline CDR1 and CDR2 sequences are MDHEN and SYDVKM. CDR3 bases: TGTGCCAGCAGTTTCACGGGTTTCTATGGCTACACCTTC. Its translation: CASSFTGFYGYTF.

This clone was seen a handful of times. This chain links TRBV14 with TRBJ1-2, with TRBD1 matching over 8 bases. Losses at the gene ends were 6 bases for V and 8 bases for J; bases not matched to a gene: 5. This CDR3 has 12 amino acids. Germline V CDR1 and CDR2: SGHDN, FVKESK. The CDR3 DNA is TGTGCCAGCAGTGACAGGGGAGACGGCTACACCTTC. As protein: CASSDRGDGYTF.

CDR3 coding DNA: TGTGCCAGCAGCCCCTACACAGATACGCAGTATTTT. Amino acid sequence: CASSPYTDTQYF. The chain joins TRBV7-9 to TRBJ2-3, with D unresolved. Germline V gene lookup returns CDR1 SEHNR and CDR2 FQNEAQ (reference sequence). Trimming removed 5 bases at V and 2 bases at J, with 5 bases between. This CDR3 contains 12 residues.

The J gene is TRBJ2-7, the V gene TRBV10-3; 7 bases are a match to TRBD1. Germline trimming cut 3 bases from V and 6 bases from J; bases unmatched to any gene: 2. The V gene's germline CDR1 is ENHRY and CDR2 SYGVKD. This CDR3 has 12 amino acids. The CDR3 here is CAISDRDSEQYF. CDR3 DNA: TGTGCCATCAGTGACCGGGACAGCGAGCAGTACTTC.

With regard to this clone: One end of the junction is discordant with germline, which a read error may explain. The chain couples TRBV7-7 to TRBJ2-2; no clear D. The CDR3 has 17 amino acids. Germline CDR1 SSHAT, CDR2 FNYEAQ (reference sequence). CDR3 in amino acids: CASSLTTGSPANGELFF. The CDR3 bases are TGTGCTAGCAGCTTAACCACCGGATCGCCAGCGAACGGGGAGCTGTTTTTT. Variable domain in full (rest from reference TRBV7-7 and TRBJ2-2): GAGVSQSPRYKVTKRGQDVTLRCDPISSHATLYWYQQALGQGPEFLTYFNYEAQPDKSGLPSDRFSAERPEGSISTLTIQRTEQRDSAMYRCASSLTTGSPANGELFFGEGSRLTVL.

This clone was counted only a few times. The rearrangement joins TRBV19 to TRBJ2-7; tentative D call: TRBD1 (7 bases). Between the trimmed V and J ends, which lost 6 bases and 5 bases, there was a span of 17 bases. Looked up from germline, CDR1 is LNHDA and CDR2 is SQIVND (reference sequence). The CDR3 extends over 14 amino acids. The CDR3 sequence is CASSPRGAAHEQYF. The CDR3 DNA is TGTGCCAGTAGCCCCAGGGGGGCCGCGCACGAGCAGTACTTC.

The chain links TRBV3-1 (or the pseudogene TRBV3-2) to TRBJ1-3, with 7 nucleotides matching TRBD1. This CDR3 spans 15 amino acids. The germline CDR1 and CDR2 sequences are LGHDT and YNNKEL (reference sequence). V was clipped by 4 bases and J by 4 bases; unmatched bases: 7. Written as DNA, the CDR3 is TGTGCCAGCAGCCGGGACAGAATAGAGGGAAACACCATATATTTT. It codes for CASSRDRIEGNTIYF.

This rearrangement joins TRBV5-4 to TRBJ2-1, with 7 bases that match TRBD2. The CDR3 length is 15 residues. Germline CDR1 reads SGHNT; CDR2 reads YYREEE (reference sequence). With V trimmed by 4 bases and J by 7 bases, 11 bases remained unmatched. CDR3 region: CASSPRAGVVNEQFF. CDR3 in DNA: TGTGCCAGCAGCCCGAGGGCGGGAGTGGTGAATGAGCAGTTCTTC.

This clone appeared a few times. This chain uses TRBV7-3 with TRBJ2-6; D gene uncertain. CDR1 and CDR2 (germline): SGHTA, FQGTGA. Trimming cost V 3 bases and J 1 base, with 13 bases left between them. The CDR3 is 17 residues long. The DNA for the CDR3 is TGTGCCAGCAGCTTCGTGCCCCAACTTTCTGGGGCCAACGTCCTGACTTTC. It translates to CASSFVPQLSGANVLTF.

The chain has TRBV29-1 and TRBJ2-3; D perhaps matches TRBD1 (5 bases). Germline V CDR1 and CDR2: SQVTM, ANQGSEA. The CDR3 sequence is 12 residues long. Trimming removed 5 bases from V and 4 bases from J, with 10 bases in between. The DNA of the CDR3 is TGCAGCGTTTTAAGGGGCGCAGATACGCAGTATTTT. This encodes CSVLRGADTQYF.

V usage is TRBV5-4 and J usage is TRBJ1-4; 9 positions agree with TRBD1. The CDR3 totals 15 residues. J lost 5 bases, V lost 4 bases, and 6 bases had no gene match. Germline CDR1 is SGHNT and CDR2 is YYREEE (reference sequence). The CDR3 DNA reads TGTGCCAGCAGCCCCCGGACAGGGGCGAATGAAAAACTGTTTTTT. The encoded protein is CASSPRTGANEKLFF.

The J gene is TRBJ2-7, the V gene TRBV5-6; D is possibly TRBD2 (6 bases). V lost 3 bases, J lost 9 bases, and 16 bases lay in between. Germline V CDR1 and CDR2: SGHDT, YYEEEE. This CDR3 is built from 13 residues. The CDR3 region is CASSSGLSLGQYF. Here the CDR3 DNA reads TGTGCCAGCAGCTCGGGACTGTCTCTGGGGCAGTACTTC.

The CDR3 sequence is CAWSLGSRSAGNTIYF. The CDR3 DNA sequence: TGTGCCTGGAGTTTGGGGAGCCGGTCGGCTGGAAACACCATATATTTT. The chain employs TRBV30 and TRBJ1-3; the D is unclear. Germline V CDR1 and CDR2: GTSNPN, SVGIG (reference sequence). The CDR3 consists of 16 residues. V was shortened by 2 bases and J by 2 bases, with 16 bases between the two germline ends.

The rearrangement joins TRBV18 to TRBJ1-1; 9 nucleotides line up with TRBD1. CDR1 and CDR2 from the germline V gene are KGHSH and LQKENI. The V segment lost 6 bases and the J segment 0 bases; nucleotides outside the gene matches: 11. The CDR3 sequence is 17 residues long. As DNA, the CDR3 is TGTGCCAGCTCTCAACAGACAGGGGGAAGTATGAACACTGAAGCTTTCTTT. Translated, it gives CASSQQTGGSMNTEAFF.

This CDR3 reads CASLPYGNYEQYF. CDR3 coding DNA: TGTGCCAGCCTTCCATACGGGAACTACGAGCAGTACTTC. The chain is built from TRBV28 and TRBJ2-7; tentative D call: TRBD2 (5 bases). V was pared by 8 bases and J by 3 bases, with 14 bases between. The CDR3 contains 13 residues. CDR1 MDHEN and CDR2 SYDVKM come from the germline V gene.

The chain uses TRBV28 and TRBJ2-2, with D possibly matching TRBD1 (5 bases). Germline V gives CDR1 MDHEN, CDR2 SYDVKM. This CDR3 is built from 14 residues. The V end lost 7 bases, the J end lost 3 bases, and 12 bases lay between the germline ends. The CDR3 DNA sequence: TGTGCCAGCACCTCCTGGGGCTACACCGGGGAGCTGTTTTTT. Translating gives CASTSWGYTGELFF.

The chain carries TRBV5-6 and TRBJ2-7; 10 positions agree with TRBD2. Germline assignment: CDR1 SGHDT and CDR2 YYEEEE. Trimming at V came to 2 bases and at J to 9 bases, leaving 8 bases not matched to a gene. The CDR3 contains 14 residues. The CDR3 DNA reads as TGTGCCAGCAGCTTAGCTAGCGGGAGCTTGAGGCAGTACTTC. Its protein product is CASSLASGSLRQYF.

The rearrangement joins TRBV5-1 to TRBJ2-5, with 13 nucleotides matching TRBD2. From germline, CDR1 is SGHRS and CDR2 YFSETQ. Trimming at V came to 5 bases and at J to 3 bases, leaving 4 bases not matched to a gene. This CDR3 spans 15 amino acids. As DNA, the CDR3 is TGCGCCAGCAGACTAGCGGGGGGGCCGGAAGAGACCCAGTACTTC. Residues: CASRLAGGPEETQYF.

This chain joins TRBV30 and TRBJ2-3; tentatively, D is TRBD1 or TRBD2 (5 bases each). The CDR3 runs to 11 residues. V lost 5 bases and J 4 bases, leaving 7 bases between the germline ends. Germline V lookup: CDR1 GTSNPN, CDR2 SVGIG (reference sequence). The CDR3 DNA follows: TGTGCCTGGGAGGGGTCAGATACGCAGTATTTT. Translation gives CAWEGSDTQYF.